This T cell receptor beta chain stems from a study of blood T cell repertoires in COVID-19. Study details: Some COVID-19 samples were acute and others convalescent; all came from the United States, Italy and Spain. PBMCs, B-cell-depleted T cells, or T cells were the source of the cDNA or gDNA that made up the material.

Per the authors' pipeline: Counts of nucleated cells, estimated from reference gene primer amplification, were obtained. Assay: immunoSEQ multiplex PCR; the TCRdb copy retains only in-frame clones and omits some. The DNA gave D and trimming, while V, J and clone size come from that table. Altogether just over 300,000 clones are present, about nine tenths being singletons, with the ten largest covering roughly 2%. This clonotype was sampled from a man younger than 35 with active or convalescent COVID-19. The sequencing input was peripheral blood.

As DNA, the CDR3 is TGTGCCAGCAGTTTATATACAGGGACTGAAGCTTTCTTT. Its translation: CASSLYTGTEAFF. This chain connects TRBV27 to TRBJ1-1; D is possibly TRBD1 (6 bases). CDR1 and CDR2 from the germline V gene are MNHEY and SMNVEV (reference sequence). Between the trimmed V and J ends, which lost 1 base and 5 bases, there was a span of 8 bases. The CDR3 consists of 13 residues.